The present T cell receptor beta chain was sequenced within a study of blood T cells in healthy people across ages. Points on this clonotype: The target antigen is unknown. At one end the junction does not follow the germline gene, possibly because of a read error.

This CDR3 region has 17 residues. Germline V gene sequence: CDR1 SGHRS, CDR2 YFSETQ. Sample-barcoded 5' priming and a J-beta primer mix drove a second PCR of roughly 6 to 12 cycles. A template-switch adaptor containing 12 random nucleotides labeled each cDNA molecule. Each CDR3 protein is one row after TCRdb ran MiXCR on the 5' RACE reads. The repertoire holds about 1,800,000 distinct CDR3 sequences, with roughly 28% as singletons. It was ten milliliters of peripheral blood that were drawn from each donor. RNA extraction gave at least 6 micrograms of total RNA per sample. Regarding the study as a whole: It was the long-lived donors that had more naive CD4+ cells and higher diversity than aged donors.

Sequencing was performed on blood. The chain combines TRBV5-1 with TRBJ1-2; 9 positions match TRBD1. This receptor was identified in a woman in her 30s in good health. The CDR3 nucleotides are TGCGCCAGCAGCCAGTGGACAGGGGTGGGGGCCAACTCTGGCTACACCTTC. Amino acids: CASSQWTGVGANSGYTF.